A single sample gave rise to the 9 T cell receptor beta chains below, sequenced in a study of blood T cell repertoires in COVID-19. Sequencing used immunoSEQ multiplex PCR; TCRdb keeps in-frame clones, though not all of them. The table includes around 320,000 clones, 85% to 90% detected once. The source material was PBMCs or T cells enriched from blood (not recorded which). These receptors originate from a woman younger than 30 with acute COVID-19.

This clone came up once. The rearrangement uses TRBV18 and TRBJ1-5; D is perhaps TRBD1 (5 bases). This CDR3 is 17 amino acids long. Germline values: CDR1 KGHSH, CDR2 LQKENI. V dropped 2 bases and J dropped 1 base, with 15 bases sitting between them. The chain's CDR3 is CASSPGGGKRSNQPQHF. CDR3 coding DNA: TGTGCCAGCTCACCAGGGGGGGGGAAGAGAAGCAATCAGCCCCAGCATTTT.

The V and J genes are TRBV28 and TRBJ1-4; TRBD1 might be the D (6 bases). V shed 3 bases and J shed 8 bases, with 19 bases lying between them. The germline V gene has CDR1 MDHEN and CDR2 SYDVKM. The CDR3 is 16 residues long. The CDR3 loop reads CASSFPSTGGREKLFF. CDR3 nucleotide sequence: TGTGCCAGCAGTTTCCCCTCGACAGGAGGAAGAGAAAAACTGTTTTTT. The variable domain in full, completed from reference TRBV28 and TRBJ1-4, reads DVKVTQSSRYLVKRTGEKVFLECVQDMDHENMFWYRQDPGLGLRLIYFSYDVKMKEKGDIPEGYSVSREKKERFSLILESASTNQTSMYLCASSFPSTGGREKLFFGSGTQLSVL.

This chain joins TRBV25-1 and TRBJ2-1; 9 positions match TRBD2. The CDR3 has 16 amino acids. V gave up 6 bases and J gave up 4 bases; unmatched junction bases: 10. In germline, CDR1 is MGHDK, CDR2 SYGVNS. In nucleotides, the CDR3 is TGTGCCAGCAGACGATCGGCGGGAGGGCCGTACAATGAGCAGTTCTTC. Residues: CASRRSAGGPYNEQFF.

This rearrangement joins TRBV29-1 to TRBJ2-5, with 11 positions matching TRBD2. CDR3 length equals 16 residues. V dropped 4 bases and J dropped 3; count of bases not matched to a gene: 10. The germline CDR1 and CDR2 sequences are SQVTM and ANQGSEA. CDR3 in amino acids: CSVGGTSGGWKETQYF. The CDR3 DNA reads TGCAGCGTTGGAGGGACTAGCGGAGGTTGGAAAGAGACCCAGTACTTC.

This rearrangement joins TRBV10-3 to TRBJ1-2; D is perhaps TRBD1 (5 bases). There are 13 residues in the CDR3. V lost 7 bases and J 4 bases, leaving 13 bases between the germline ends. Germline lookup yields CDR1 ENHRY and CDR2 SYGVKD. CDR3 in DNA: TGTGCCATCAAGTCGCAGGGAGGCTATGGCTACACCTTC. Encoded protein: CAIKSQGGYGYTF.

The V gene is TRBV28, the J gene TRBJ2-7; 9 bases agree with TRBD1. Per the germline V gene, CDR1 is MDHEN and CDR2 is SYDVKM. J gave up 4 bases and V 3 bases, and 4 bases lay outside the gene matches. CDR3 length: 14 amino acids. The CDR3 DNA follows: TGTGCCAGCAGTTTTACAGGACAGGGGTACGAGCAGTACTTC. This codes for CASSFTGQGYEQYF.

The chain is built from TRBV15 and TRBJ1-2, with a weak D call TRBD1 (6 bases). The CDR3 covers 13 residues. From germline, CDR1 is LNHNV and CDR2 YYDKDF (reference sequence). The ends were cut back, 0 bases at V and 8 bases at J, with 10 bases in the middle. The CDR3 here is CATSREGAGGYTF. The DNA for the CDR3 is TGTGCCACCAGCAGAGAGGGGGCTGGCGGCTACACCTTC.

The rearrangement uses TRBV10-3 and TRBJ2-3; 8 nucleotides match TRBD2. Germline loops: CDR1 ENHRY, CDR2 SYGVKD. CDR3 size: 13 residues. J was trimmed by 4 bases and V by 8 bases; bases with no gene match: 5. Here the CDR3 reads CAIGTRLADTQYF. The CDR3 DNA reads TGTGCCATCGGGACTAGGTTAGCAGATACGCAGTATTTT.

The rearrangement links TRBV5-1 to TRBJ1-1; 8 bases match TRBD1. V gave up 4 bases and J gave up 3 bases; unmatched junction bases: 8. The germline V gene encodes CDR1 SGHRS and CDR2 YFSETQ. The length of the CDR3 is 15 residues. The CDR3 region is CASSTSGQGDTEAFF. Here the CDR3 DNA reads TGCGCCAGCAGCACCTCCGGACAGGGAGACACTGAAGCTTTCTTT.